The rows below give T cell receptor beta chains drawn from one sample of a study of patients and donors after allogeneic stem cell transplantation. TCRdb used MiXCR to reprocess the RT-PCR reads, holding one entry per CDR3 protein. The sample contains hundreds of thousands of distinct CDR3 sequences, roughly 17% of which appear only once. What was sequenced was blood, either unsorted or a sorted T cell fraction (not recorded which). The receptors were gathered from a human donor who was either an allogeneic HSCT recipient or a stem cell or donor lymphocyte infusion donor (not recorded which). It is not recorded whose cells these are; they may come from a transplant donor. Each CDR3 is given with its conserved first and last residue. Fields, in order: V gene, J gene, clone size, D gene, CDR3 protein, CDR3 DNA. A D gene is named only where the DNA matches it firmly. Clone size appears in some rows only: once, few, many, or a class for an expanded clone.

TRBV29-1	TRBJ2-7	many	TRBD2	CSVVGTSGTLSYEQYF	TGCAGCGTTGTGGGGACTAGCGGGACCCTCTCCTACGAGCAGTACTTC
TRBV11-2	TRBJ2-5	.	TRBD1	CASSTPRGSVETQYF	TGTGCCAGCAGCACCCCCAGGGGGTCCGTGGAGACCCAGTACTTC
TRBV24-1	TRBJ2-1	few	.	CATSDLGGGLSYNEQFF	TGTGCCACCAGTGATTTGGGGGGGGGCCTCTCCTACAATGAGCAGTTCTTC
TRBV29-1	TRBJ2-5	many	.	CSVEGPVANQETQYF	TGCAGCGTTGAAGGGCCGGTGGCGAATCAAGAGACCCAGTACTTC
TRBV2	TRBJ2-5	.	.	CASSAGLGETQYF	TGTGCCAGCTCGGCGGGATTAGGGGAGACCCAGTACTTC
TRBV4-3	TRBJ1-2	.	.	CASSQVYEGTSYGYTF	TGCGCCAGCAGCCAAGTATATGAGGGGACGAGCTATGGCTACACCTTC
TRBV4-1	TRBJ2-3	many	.	CASSLLAHTSGPDTQYF	TGCGCCAGCAGCCTCCTCGCGCACACATCGGGTCCAGATACGCAGTATTTT
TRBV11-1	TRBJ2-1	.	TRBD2	CASSNVTSGRPSSYNEQFF	TGTGCCAGCAGCAATGTGACTAGCGGGAGGCCCTCCTCCTACAATGAGCAGTTCTTC
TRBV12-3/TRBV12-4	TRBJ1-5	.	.	CASSTRGYSNQPQHF	TGTGCCAGCAGTACCAGGGGTTATAGCAATCAGCCCCAGCATTTT
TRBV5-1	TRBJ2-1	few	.	CASSLAAKRYEQFF	TGCGCCAGCAGCTTGGCCGCCAAGCGATATGAGCAGTTCTTC
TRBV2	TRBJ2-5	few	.	CASSDGQTGETQYF	TGTGCCAGCAGCGACGGACAGACGGGCGAGACCCAGTACTTC
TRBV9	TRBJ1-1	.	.	CASSVSWGRKNTEAFF	TGTGCCAGCAGCGTCAGTTGGGGCAGAAAGAACACTGAAGCTTTCTTT
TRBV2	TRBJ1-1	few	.	CASSGRDQRLAEAFF	TGTGCCAGCAGTGGTCGGGACCAAAGACTCGCTGAAGCTTTCTTT
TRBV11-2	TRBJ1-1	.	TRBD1	CASSKDGTEAEAFF	TGTGCCAGCAGCAAAGACGGGACAGAGGCTGAAGCTTTCTTT
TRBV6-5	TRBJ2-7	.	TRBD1	CASSYGDRAYEQYF	TGTGCCAGCAGTTACGGAGACAGGGCCTACGAGCAGTACTTC
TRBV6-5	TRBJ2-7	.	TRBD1	CASMRGLEQYF	TGTGCCAGCATGAGGGGGCTAGAGCAGTACTTC
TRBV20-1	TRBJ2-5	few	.	CSAPGVGETQYF	TGCAGTGCCCCAGGGGTTGGAGAGACCCAGTACTTC
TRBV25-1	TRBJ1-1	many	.	CASSPNTNKYTEAFF	TGTGCCAGCAGTCCGAATACTAATAAGTACACTGAAGCTTTCTTT
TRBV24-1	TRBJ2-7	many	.	CATSDRDEQYF	TGTGCCACCAGTGATCGAGACGAGCAGTACTTC
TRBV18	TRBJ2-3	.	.	CASSPKDGIRSTQYF	TGTGCCAGCTCACCAAAGGACGGGATTCGCTCTACGCAGTATTTT
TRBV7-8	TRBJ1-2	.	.	CASSNLPRQLYGYTF	TGTGCCAGCAGCAATCTACCCCGGCAGCTTTATGGCTACACCTTC
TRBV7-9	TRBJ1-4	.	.	CASSLAQATNEKLFF	TGTGCCAGCAGCTTAGCTCAAGCAACTAATGAAAAACTGTTTTTT
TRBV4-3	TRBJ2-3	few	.	CASSQARGTQYF	TGCGCCAGCAGCCAAGCCCGGGGTACGCAGTATTTT
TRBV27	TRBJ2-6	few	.	CASRVGGTGANVLTF	TGTGCCAGCAGGGTGGGGGGTACTGGGGCCAACGTCCTGACTTTC
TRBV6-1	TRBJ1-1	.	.	CASCARVFGTEAFF	TGTGCCAGCTGTGCGCGCGTTTTCGGCACTGAAGCTTTCTTT
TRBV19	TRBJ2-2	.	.	CASSIGTPGTGELFF	TGTGCCAGTAGTATCGGGACTCCGGGGACCGGGGAGCTGTTTTTT
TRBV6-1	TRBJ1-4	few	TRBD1	CATQNRGRGEKLFF	TGTGCCACCCAAAACAGGGGGCGGGGTGAAAAACTGTTTTTT
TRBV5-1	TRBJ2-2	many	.	CASSFRNTGELFF	TGCGCCAGCAGCTTCAGGAACACCGGGGAGCTGTTTTTT
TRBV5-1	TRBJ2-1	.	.	CASSLVGTNNEQFF	TGCGCCAGCAGCTTAGTTGGGACGAACAATGAGCAGTTCTTC
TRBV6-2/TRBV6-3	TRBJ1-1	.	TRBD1	CASSYPSGTGLPEAFF	TGTGCCAGCAGTTACCCCTCGGGGACAGGGCTCCCTGAAGCTTTCTTT
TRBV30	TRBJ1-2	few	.	CAYNVGGLSYTF	TGTGCCTATAACGTAGGCGGGCTAAGCTACACCTTC
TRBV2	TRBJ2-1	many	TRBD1	CASRDRGAYNEQFF	TGTGCCAGCAGAGACAGGGGAGCTTACAATGAGCAGTTCTTC
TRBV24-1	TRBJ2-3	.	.	CATSDPGLADTQYF	TGTGCCACCAGTGACCCGGGGCTGGCAGATACGCAGTATTTT
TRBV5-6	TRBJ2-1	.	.	CASSLEGSEQFF	TGTGCCAGCAGCTTGGAGGGATCTGAGCAGTTCTTC
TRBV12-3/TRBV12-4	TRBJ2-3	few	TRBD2	CASTKTSGRVYTQYF	TGTGCCAGCACTAAGACTAGCGGGAGGGTCTATACGCAGTATTTT
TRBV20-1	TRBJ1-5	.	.	CSARDGRPNQPQHF	TGCAGTGCTAGAGATGGAAGGCCAAATCAGCCCCAGCATTTT
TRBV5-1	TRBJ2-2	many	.	CASSHDRNTGELFF	TGCGCCAGCAGCCACGACCGTAACACCGGGGAGCTGTTTTTT
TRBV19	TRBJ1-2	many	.	CASSVDWYGYTF	TGTGCCAGTAGTGTCGACTGGTATGGCTACACCTTC
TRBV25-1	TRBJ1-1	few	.	CASMGGTEAFF	TGTGCCAGCATGGGGGGCACTGAAGCTTTCTTT
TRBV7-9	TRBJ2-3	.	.	CASSPSGPDTQYF	TGTGCCAGCAGCCCCTCGGGACCAGATACGCAGTATTTT
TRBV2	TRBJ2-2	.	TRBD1	CASSRQGTNTGELFF	TGTGCCAGCAGTCGACAGGGGACGAACACCGGGGAGCTGTTTTTT
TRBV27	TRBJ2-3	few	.	CASRPRMNSPDTQYF	TGTGCCAGCAGGCCGAGGATGAACTCTCCAGATACGCAGTATTTT
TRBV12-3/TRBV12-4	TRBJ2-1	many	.	CASRNRGGIEQFF	TGTGCCAGCAGGAACCGGGGAGGCATTGAGCAGTTCTTC
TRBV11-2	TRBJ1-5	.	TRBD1	CASSQGQGAYQPQHF	TGTGCCAGCAGCCAGGGACAGGGGGCCTATCAGCCCCAGCATTTT
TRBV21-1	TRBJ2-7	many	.	CASSKEEWDSSYEQYF	TGTGCCAGCAGCAAAGAAGAGTGGGATAGCTCCTACGAGCAGTACTTC
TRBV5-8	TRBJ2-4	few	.	CASGGTEIAKNIQYF	TGTGCCAGCGGGGGGACAGAGATAGCCAAAAACATTCAGTACTTC
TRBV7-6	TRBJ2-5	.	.	CASSLGGAKTQYF	TGTGCCAGCAGCTTAGGGGGGGCGAAGACCCAGTACTTC
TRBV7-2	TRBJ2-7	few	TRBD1	CASSADRVSYEQYF	TGTGCCAGCAGCGCCGACAGGGTATCATACGAGCAGTACTTC
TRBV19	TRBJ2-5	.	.	CASSTGQRETQYF	TGTGCCAGTAGTACCGGACAGCGGGAGACCCAGTACTTC
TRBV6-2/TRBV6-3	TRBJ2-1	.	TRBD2	CASTDKAGAVNEQFF	TGTGCCAGCACCGATAAAGCGGGAGCGGTCAATGAGCAGTTCTTC
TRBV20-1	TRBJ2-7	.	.	CSASGSARRAPPYEQYF	TGCAGTGCTAGTGGATCGGCCCGCCGGGCCCCGCCCTACGAGCAGTACTTC
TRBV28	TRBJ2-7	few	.	CASSLQGGAGEQYF	TGTGCCAGCAGTTTACAGGGGGGGGCCGGCGAGCAGTACTTC
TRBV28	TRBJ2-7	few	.	CASSGMSSVRYSYEQYF	TGTGCCAGCAGCGGGATGTCCAGCGTCAGATACTCCTACGAGCAGTACTTC
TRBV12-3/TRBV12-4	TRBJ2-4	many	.	CASSRDKSIQYF	TGTGCCAGCAGCAGGGACAAAAGCATTCAGTACTTC